This T cell receptor (beta chain) was found in a study of early T cells in non-severe SARS-CoV-2 infection. V lost 4 bases to trimming and J lost 1 base; unmatched junction nucleotides: 2. The germline V gene has CDR1 ENHRY and CDR2 SYGVKD. The CDR3 consists of 14 residues. TCRdb reprocessed the 5' RACE reads via MiXCR and lists one record per CDR3 protein. The sample records over 90,000 distinct CDR3 sequences, approximately 12% being singletons. The sequenced sample was whole blood, obtained at baseline. The receptor's source is an adult who was a healthcare worker with PCR-confirmed SARS-CoV-2 infection or an uninfected control (not recorded which). J is TRBJ2-3 and V is TRBV10-3; 7 bases match TRBD1. The CDR3 region has the DNA TGTGCCATCAGTGTGGGACAGCGCACAGATACGCAGTATTTT. It codes for CAISVGQRTDTQYF.